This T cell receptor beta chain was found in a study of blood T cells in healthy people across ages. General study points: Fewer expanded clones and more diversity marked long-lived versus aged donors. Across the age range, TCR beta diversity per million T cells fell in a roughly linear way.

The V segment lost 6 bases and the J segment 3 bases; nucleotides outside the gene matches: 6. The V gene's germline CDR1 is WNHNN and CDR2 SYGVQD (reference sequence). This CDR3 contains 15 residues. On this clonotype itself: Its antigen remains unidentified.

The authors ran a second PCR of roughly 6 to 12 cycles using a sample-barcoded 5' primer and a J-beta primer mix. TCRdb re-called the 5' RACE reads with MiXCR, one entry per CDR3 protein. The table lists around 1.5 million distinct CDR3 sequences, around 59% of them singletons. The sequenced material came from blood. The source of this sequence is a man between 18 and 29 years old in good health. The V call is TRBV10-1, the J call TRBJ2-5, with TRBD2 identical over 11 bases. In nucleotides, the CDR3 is TGCGCCAGCAGCCCGCGACTAGCGGGAAAAGAGACCCAGTACTTC. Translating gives CASSPRLAGKETQYF.